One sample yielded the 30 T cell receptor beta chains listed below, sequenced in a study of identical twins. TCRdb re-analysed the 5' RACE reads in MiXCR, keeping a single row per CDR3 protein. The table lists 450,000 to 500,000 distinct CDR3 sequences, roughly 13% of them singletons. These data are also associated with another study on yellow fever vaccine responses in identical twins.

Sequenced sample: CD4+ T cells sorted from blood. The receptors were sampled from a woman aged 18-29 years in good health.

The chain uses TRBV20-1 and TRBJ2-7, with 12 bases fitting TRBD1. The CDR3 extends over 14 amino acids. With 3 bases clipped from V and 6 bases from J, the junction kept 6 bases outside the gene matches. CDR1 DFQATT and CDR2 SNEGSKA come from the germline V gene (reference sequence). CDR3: CSASLGQGASEQYF. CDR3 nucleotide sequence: TGCAGTGCTAGTCTGGGACAGGGGGCCAGCGAGCAGTACTTC.

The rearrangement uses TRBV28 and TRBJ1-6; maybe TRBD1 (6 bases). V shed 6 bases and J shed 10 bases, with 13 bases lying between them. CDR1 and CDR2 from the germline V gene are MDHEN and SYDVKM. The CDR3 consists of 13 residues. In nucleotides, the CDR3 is TGTGCCAGCAGGTCCACAGGGAAATCACCCCTCCACTTT. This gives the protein CASRSTGKSPLHF.

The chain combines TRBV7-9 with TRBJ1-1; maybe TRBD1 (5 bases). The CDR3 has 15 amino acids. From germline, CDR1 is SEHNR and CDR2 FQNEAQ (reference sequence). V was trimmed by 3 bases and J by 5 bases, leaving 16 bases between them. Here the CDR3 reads CASSLGIQGYTEAFF. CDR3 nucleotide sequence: TGTGCCAGCAGCTTGGGTATCCAGGGATATACTGAAGCTTTCTTT.

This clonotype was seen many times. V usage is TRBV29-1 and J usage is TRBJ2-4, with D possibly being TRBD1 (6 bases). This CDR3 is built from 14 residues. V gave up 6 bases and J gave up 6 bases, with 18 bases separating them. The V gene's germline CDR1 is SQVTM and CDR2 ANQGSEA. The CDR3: CSVRDKMNLNIQYF. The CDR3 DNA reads TGCAGCGTGAGGGACAAAATGAACTTAAACATTCAGTACTTC.

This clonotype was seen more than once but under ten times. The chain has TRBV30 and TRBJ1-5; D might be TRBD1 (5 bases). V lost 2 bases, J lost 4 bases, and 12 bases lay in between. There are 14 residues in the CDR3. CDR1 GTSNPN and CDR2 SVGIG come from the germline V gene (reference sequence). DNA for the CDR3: TGTGCCTGGAGTCTTCGACGGGGGAATCAGCCCCAGCATTTT. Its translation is CAWSLRRGNQPQHF.

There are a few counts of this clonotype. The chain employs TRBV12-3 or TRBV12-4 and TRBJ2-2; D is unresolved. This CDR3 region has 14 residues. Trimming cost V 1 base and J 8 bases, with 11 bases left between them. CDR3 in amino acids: CASSLGVGPGELFF. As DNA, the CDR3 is TGTGCCAGCAGTTTAGGGGTAGGGCCAGGGGAGCTGTTTTTT.

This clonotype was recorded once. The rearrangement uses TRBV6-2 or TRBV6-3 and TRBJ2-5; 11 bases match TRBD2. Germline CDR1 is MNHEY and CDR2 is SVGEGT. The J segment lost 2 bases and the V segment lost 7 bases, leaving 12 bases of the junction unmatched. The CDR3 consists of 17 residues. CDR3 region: CASTWGRRLAGQETQYF. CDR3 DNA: TGTGCCAGCACCTGGGGGCGAAGACTAGCGGGACAAGAGACCCAGTACTTC.

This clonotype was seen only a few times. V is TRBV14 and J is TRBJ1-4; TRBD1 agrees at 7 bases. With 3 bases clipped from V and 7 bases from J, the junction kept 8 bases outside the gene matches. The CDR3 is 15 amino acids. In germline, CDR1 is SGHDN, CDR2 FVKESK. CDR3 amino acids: CASSQRTGAGEKLFF. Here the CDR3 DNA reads TGTGCCAGCAGCCAGCGCACAGGGGCGGGTGAAAAACTGTTTTTT.

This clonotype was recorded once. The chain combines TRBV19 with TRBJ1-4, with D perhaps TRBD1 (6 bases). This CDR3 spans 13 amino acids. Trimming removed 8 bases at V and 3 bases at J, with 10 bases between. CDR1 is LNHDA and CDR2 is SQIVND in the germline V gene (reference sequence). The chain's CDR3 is CASGQISNEKLFF. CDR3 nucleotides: TGTGCCAGTGGACAGATTTCTAATGAAAAACTGTTTTTT.

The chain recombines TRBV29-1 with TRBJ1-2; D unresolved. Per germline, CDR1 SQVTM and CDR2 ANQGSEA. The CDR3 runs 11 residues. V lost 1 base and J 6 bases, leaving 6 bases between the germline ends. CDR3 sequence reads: CSVEGPHGYTF. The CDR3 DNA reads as TGCAGCGTTGAAGGTCCCCATGGCTACACCTTC. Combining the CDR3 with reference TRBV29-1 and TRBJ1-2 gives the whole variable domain SAVISQKPSRDICQRGTSLTIQCQVDSQVTMMFWYRQQPGQSLTLIATANQGSEATYESGFVIDKFPISRPNLTFSTLTVSNMSPEDSSIYLCSVEGPHGYTFGSGTRLTVV.

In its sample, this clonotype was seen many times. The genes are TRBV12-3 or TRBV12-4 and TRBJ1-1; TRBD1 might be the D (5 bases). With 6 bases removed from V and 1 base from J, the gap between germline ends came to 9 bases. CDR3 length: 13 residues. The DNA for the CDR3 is TGTGCCAGCAGCCGGGACGCGAACACTGAAGCTTTCTTT. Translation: CASSRDANTEAFF.

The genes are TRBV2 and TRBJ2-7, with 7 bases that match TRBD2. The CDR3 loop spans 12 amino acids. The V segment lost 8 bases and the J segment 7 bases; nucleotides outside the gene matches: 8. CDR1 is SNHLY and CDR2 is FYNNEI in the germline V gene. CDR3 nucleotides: TGTGCCAGCCGGAGGGAGGGGCAAGAGCAGTACTTC. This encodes CASRREGQEQYF.

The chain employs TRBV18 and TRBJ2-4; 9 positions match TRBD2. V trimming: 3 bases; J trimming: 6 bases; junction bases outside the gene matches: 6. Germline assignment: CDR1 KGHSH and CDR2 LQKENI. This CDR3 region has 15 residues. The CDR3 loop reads CASSPGTSRGNIQYF. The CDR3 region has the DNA TGTGCCAGCTCACCCGGGACTAGCAGGGGAAACATTCAGTACTTC.

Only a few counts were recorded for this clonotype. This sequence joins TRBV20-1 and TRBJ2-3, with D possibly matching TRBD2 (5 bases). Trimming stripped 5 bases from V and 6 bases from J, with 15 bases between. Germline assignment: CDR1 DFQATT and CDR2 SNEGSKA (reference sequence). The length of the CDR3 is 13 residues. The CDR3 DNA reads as TGCAGTGCTGGGCGGCTAGCTGCGGATACGCAGTATTTT. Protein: CSAGRLAADTQYF.

CDR3 residues: CSASFLRAGVNTQYF. The CDR3 coding sequence is TGCAGTGCTAGTTTCTTGCGGGCGGGAGTGAATACGCAGTATTTT. This chain links TRBV20-1 with TRBJ2-3, with 7 bases aligning to TRBD2. This CDR3 contains 15 residues. The junction had 13 bases not matched to a gene; V was cut back by 3 bases and J by 7 bases. Germline V gene data show CDR1 as DFQATT and CDR2 as SNEGSKA (reference sequence).

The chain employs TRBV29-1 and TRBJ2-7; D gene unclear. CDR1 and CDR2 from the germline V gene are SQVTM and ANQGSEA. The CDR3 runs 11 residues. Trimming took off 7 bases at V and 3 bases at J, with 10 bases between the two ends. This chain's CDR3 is CSALMGYEQYF. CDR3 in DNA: TGCAGCGCCCTCATGGGCTACGAGCAGTACTTC.

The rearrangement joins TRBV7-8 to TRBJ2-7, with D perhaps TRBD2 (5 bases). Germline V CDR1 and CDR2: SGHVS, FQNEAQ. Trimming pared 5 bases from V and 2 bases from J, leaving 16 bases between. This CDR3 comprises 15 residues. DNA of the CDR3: TGTGCCAGCAGCCGGATTACAAGCGGCACCTACGAGCAGTACTTC. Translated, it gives CASSRITSGTYEQYF.

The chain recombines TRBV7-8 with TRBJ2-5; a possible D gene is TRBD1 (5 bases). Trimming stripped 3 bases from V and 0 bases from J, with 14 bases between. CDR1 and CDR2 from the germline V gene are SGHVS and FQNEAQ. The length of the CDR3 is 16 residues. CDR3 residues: CASSFLRTGYQETQYF. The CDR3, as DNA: TGTGCCAGCAGCTTCTTGCGTACAGGATACCAAGAGACCCAGTACTTC.

In nucleotides, the CDR3 is TGTGCCAGCAGCTCGACAGGTCATCCGGGACTAGCGACGAATGAGCAGTTCTTC. It codes for CASSSTGHPGLATNEQFF. The V gene is TRBV11-1, the J gene TRBJ2-1, with 10 bases fitting TRBD2. V dropped 4 bases and J dropped 7; count of bases not matched to a gene: 16. The CDR3 runs 18 residues. Germline-derived CDR1 and CDR2 are SGHAT and FQDESV (reference sequence). The complete variable domain, with remaining parts taken from reference TRBV11-1 and TRBJ2-1, reads EAEVAQSPRYKITEKSQAVAFWCDPISGHATLYWYRQILGQGPELLVQFQDESVVDDSQLPKDRFSAERLKGVDSTLKIQPAELGDSAMYLCASSSTGHPGLATNEQFFGPGTRLTVL.

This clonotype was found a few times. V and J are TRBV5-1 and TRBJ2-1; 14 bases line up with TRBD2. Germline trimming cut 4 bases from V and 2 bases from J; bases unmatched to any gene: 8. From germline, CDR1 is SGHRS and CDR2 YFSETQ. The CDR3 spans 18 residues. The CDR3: CASSTTGTSGGPYNEQFF. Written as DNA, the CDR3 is TGCGCCAGCAGCACCACCGGGACTAGCGGGGGACCCTACAATGAGCAGTTCTTC.

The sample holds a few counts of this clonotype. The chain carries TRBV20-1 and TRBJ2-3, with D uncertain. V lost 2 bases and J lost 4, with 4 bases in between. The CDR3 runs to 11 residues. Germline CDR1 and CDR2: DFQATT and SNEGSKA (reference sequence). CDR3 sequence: CSARRADTQYF. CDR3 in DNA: TGCAGTGCTAGAAGGGCAGATACGCAGTATTTT.

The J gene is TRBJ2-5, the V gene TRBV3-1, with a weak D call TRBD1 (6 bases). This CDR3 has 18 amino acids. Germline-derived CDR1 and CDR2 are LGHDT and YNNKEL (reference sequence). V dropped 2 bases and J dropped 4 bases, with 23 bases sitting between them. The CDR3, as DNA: TGTGCCAGCAGCCAAAAAAGAGCCGGTGGGACACACCTAGAGACCCAGTACTTC. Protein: CASSQKRAGGTHLETQYF.

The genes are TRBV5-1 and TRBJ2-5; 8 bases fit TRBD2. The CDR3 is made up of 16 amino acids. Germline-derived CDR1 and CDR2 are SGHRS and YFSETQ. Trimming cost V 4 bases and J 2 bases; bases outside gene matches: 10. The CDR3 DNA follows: TGCGCCAGCAGCGCCGAACTAGCGGTCAGACAAGAGACCCAGTACTTC. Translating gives CASSAELAVRQETQYF.

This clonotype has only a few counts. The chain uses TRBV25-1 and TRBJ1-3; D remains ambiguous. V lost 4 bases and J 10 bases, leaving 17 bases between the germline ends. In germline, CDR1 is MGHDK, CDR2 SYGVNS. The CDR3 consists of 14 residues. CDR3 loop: CASSGEDGDKTIYF. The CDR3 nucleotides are TGTGCCAGCAGTGGAGAGGACGGCGATAAGACCATATATTTT.

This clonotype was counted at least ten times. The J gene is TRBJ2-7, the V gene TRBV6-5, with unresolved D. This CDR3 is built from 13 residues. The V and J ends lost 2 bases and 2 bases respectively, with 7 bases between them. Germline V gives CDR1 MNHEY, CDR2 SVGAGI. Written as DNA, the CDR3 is TGTGCCAGCAGTTACCGGATAACCTACGAGCAGTACTTC. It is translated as CASSYRITYEQYF.

The CDR3 nucleotides read TGCGCCAGCAGCTTGGCGACTAGCGGGAGGACAACCTACGAGCAGTACTTC. Translating it yields CASSLATSGRTTYEQYF. The chain employs TRBV5-1 and TRBJ2-7; TRBD2 aligns across 13 bases. The CDR3 totals 17 residues. The V and J ends lost 0 bases and 2 bases, in that order; junction bases with no gene match: 5. The germline gives CDR1 SGHRS, CDR2 YFSETQ.

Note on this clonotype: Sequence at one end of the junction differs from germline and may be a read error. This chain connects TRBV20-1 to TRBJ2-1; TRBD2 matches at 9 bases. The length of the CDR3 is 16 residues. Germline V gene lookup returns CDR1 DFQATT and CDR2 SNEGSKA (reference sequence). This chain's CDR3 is CCARPSGGPTTNEQFF. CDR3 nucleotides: TGCTGTGCTAGACCCAGCGGGGGGCCCACTACGAATGAGCAGTTCTTC.

The CDR3 loop reads CSASRVVGHHEQYF. In DNA form, the CDR3 reads TGCAGTGCTAGCAGGGTGGTAGGGCATCACGAGCAGTACTTC. The J gene is TRBJ2-7, the V gene TRBV20-1; perhaps TRBD1 as D (5 bases). Germline CDR1 and CDR2: DFQATT and SNEGSKA (reference sequence). The CDR3 runs 14 residues. With 3 bases removed from V and 5 bases from J, the gap between germline ends came to 17 bases.

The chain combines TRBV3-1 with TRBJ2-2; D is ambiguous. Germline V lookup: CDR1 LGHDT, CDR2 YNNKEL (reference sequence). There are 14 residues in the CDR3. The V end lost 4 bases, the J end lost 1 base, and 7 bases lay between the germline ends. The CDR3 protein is CASSPLMNTGELFF. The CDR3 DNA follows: TGTGCCAGCAGCCCCCTGATGAACACCGGGGAGCTGTTTTTT.

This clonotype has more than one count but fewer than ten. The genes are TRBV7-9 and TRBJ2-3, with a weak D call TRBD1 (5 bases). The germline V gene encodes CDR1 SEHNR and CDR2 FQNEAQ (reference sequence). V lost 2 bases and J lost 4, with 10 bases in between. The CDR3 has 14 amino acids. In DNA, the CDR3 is TGTGCCAGCAGCTTAAGGGGTGTTTCAGATACGCAGTATTTT. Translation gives CASSLRGVSDTQYF.